Following are 26 T cell receptor beta chains from one sample sequenced in a study of T-cell memory formation after mild COVID-19. MiXCR was run by TCRdb on the 5' RACE reads, yielding one entry per CDR3 protein. The sample records just over 300,000 distinct CDR3 sequences, roughly 21% being singletons. Sequencing was carried out using PBMCs or a T cell subset sorted from them (not recorded which). The receptors derive from a man aged 18 to 30 who had mild COVID-19 (a few samples of this study predate the infection). Cell type and time point are not known.

This rearrangement joins TRBV10-3 to TRBJ1-5; D call uncertain. V was shortened by 4 bases and J by 3 bases, with 4 bases between the two germline ends. The CDR3 extends over 12 amino acids. CDR1 and CDR2 (germline): ENHRY, SYGVKD. The CDR3 region has the DNA TGTGCCATCAGTGGTTCCAATCAGCCCCAGCATTTT. Translation gives CAISGSNQPQHF.

The V gene is TRBV12-3 or TRBV12-4, the J gene TRBJ1-4; TRBD1 is a possible D gene (5 bases). This CDR3 comprises 13 residues. V was clipped by 3 bases and J by 8 bases, with 10 bases between them. The CDR3 here is CASSLSGDEKLFF. DNA for the CDR3: TGTGCCAGCAGTTTGTCCGGGGACGAAAAACTGTTTTTT.

In its sample, this clonotype was seen a few times. The chain recombines TRBV12-3 or TRBV12-4 with TRBJ1-1; tentatively, D is TRBD1 (6 bases). The CDR3 extends over 13 amino acids. V was trimmed by 5 bases and J by 5 bases, leaving 12 bases between them. As DNA, the CDR3 is TGTGCCAGCAGTCGCGGGGGCGGGACTGAAGCTTTCTTT. Protein product: CASSRGGGTEAFF.

This clonotype was counted a few times. The chain couples TRBV2 to TRBJ2-7; 9 bases match TRBD2. The CDR3 consists of 15 residues. Germline CDR1 and CDR2: SNHLY and FYNNEI. Trimming at V came to 10 bases and at J to 0 bases, leaving 10 bases not matched to a gene. CDR3 nucleotides: TGTGCCACTACGAAGGTAGCGGGGGCCTCCTACGAGCAGTACGTC. Translating gives CATTKVAGASYEQYV.

This chain connects TRBV9 to TRBJ1-6; D unresolved. V lost 6 bases and J lost 6, with 10 bases in between. Germline values: CDR1 SGDLS, CDR2 YYNGEE. The CDR3 contains 13 residues. CDR3 sequence: CASNFDFNSPLHF. The CDR3 region has the DNA TGTGCCAGCAATTTCGACTTTAATTCACCCCTCCACTTT.

The rearrangement uses TRBV4-3 and TRBJ1-2; no firm D call. Germline V gene lookup returns CDR1 LGHNA and CDR2 YSLEER. CDR3 length: 15 amino acids. Trimming shortened V by 0 bases and J by 2 bases, and 10 bases separated the two germline ends. CDR3 region: CASSQDSAGNYGYTF. The CDR3 DNA reads as TGCGCCAGCAGCCAAGATTCAGCCGGAAACTATGGCTACACCTTC.

This clonotype was seen repeatedly, ten times or more. This sequence joins TRBV7-9 and TRBJ1-1; no reliable D call. V lost 4 bases to trimming and J lost 0 bases, with 6 bases between them. Germline values: CDR1 SEHNR, CDR2 FQNEAQ (reference sequence). The CDR3 has 13 amino acids. CDR3 nucleotides: TGTGCCAGCAGCTGGGGAATGAACACTGAAGCTTTCTTT. It is translated as CASSWGMNTEAFF.

This clonotype was detected a few times. The chain has TRBV25-1 and TRBJ1-6; the D gene is possibly TRBD1 (5 bases). The germline V gene encodes CDR1 MGHDK and CDR2 SYGVNS. The V and J ends lost 3 bases and 6 bases respectively, with 15 bases between them. The CDR3 spans 16 residues. The CDR3 DNA follows: TGTGCCAGCAGTGAGATGGGCGGGGGTATTAATTCACCCCTCCACTTT. This translates into CASSEMGGGINSPLHF.

At least ten counts were recorded for this clonotype. The chain carries TRBV20-1 and TRBJ1-5, with D perhaps matching TRBD1 (5 bases). Germline CDR1 DFQATT, CDR2 SNEGSKA (reference sequence). V lost 0 bases to trimming and J lost 2 bases, with 8 bases between them. This CDR3 comprises 14 residues. In DNA form, the CDR3 reads TGCAGTGCTAGAGATCTAGGGGGCAATCAGCCCCAGCATTTT. Protein sequence: CSARDLGGNQPQHF.

This clonotype was observed a handful of times. The J gene is TRBJ1-2, the V gene TRBV7-2; 7 nucleotides align to TRBD1. The CDR3 has 15 amino acids. The V gene end was trimmed by 5 bases and the J gene end by 1 base; junction bases not matched to a gene: 7. Germline lookup yields CDR1 SGHTA and CDR2 FQGNSA. The CDR3 nucleotides read TGTGCCAGCAGCCCCCGGGACAGTCTTAACTATGGCTACACCTTC. This encodes CASSPRDSLNYGYTF.

This clonotype has just a few counts. The CDR3 here is CASSFSTGRADTQYF. CDR3 DNA sequence: TGTGCCAGCAGCTTTTCGACAGGGCGGGCAGATACGCAGTATTTT. The chain employs TRBV7-6 and TRBJ2-3, with 7 bases aligning to TRBD1. CDR3 length: 15 amino acids. V dropped 3 bases and J dropped 4; count of bases not matched to a gene: 7. Per the germline V gene, CDR1 is SGHVS and CDR2 is FNYEAQ.

The rearrangement links TRBV24-1 to TRBJ2-3, with 8 bases that match TRBD2. With 6 bases clipped from V and 1 base from J, the junction kept 5 bases outside the gene matches. This CDR3 is built from 15 residues. Germline CDR1 is KGHDR and CDR2 is SFDVKD. This CDR3 reads CATSFTRGGTDTQYF. The CDR3 bases are TGTGCCACCAGTTTCACGCGGGGGGGCACAGATACGCAGTATTTT.

The gene calls are TRBV7-2 and TRBJ2-2, with D perhaps matching TRBD2 (5 bases). V gave up 5 bases and J gave up 3 bases, with 13 bases separating them. This CDR3 has 15 residues. Germline loops: CDR1 SGHTA, CDR2 FQGNSA. The CDR3 sequence: CASSLRGSDTGELFF. Here the CDR3 DNA reads TGTGCCAGCAGCCTCCGGGGAAGTGACACCGGGGAGCTGTTTTTT. The full variable domain, in which reference TRBV7-2 and TRBJ2-2 provide the parts outside the CDR3, is GAGVSQSPSNKVTEKGKDVELRCDPISGHTALYWYRQSLGQGLEFLIYFQGNSAPDKSGLPSDRFSAERTGGSVSTLTIQRTQQEDSAVYLCASSLRGSDTGELFFGEGSRLTVL.

This clonotype was found a few times. The CDR3 nucleotides read TGCGCCAGCAGCCCCCTGGGACAGCACTCCTACAATGAGCAGTTCTTC. Its protein is CASSPLGQHSYNEQFF. The genes are TRBV4-1 and TRBJ2-1; 7 bases are a match to TRBD1. The CDR3 consists of 16 residues. The trim removed 4 bases at V and 0 bases at J, leaving 6 bases unmatched. CDR1 and CDR2 (germline): MGHRA, YSYEKL.

This clonotype has just a few counts. The chain couples TRBV9 to TRBJ2-5, with D possibly being TRBD2 (6 bases). The CDR3 totals 15 residues. The V gene's germline CDR1 is SGDLS and CDR2 YYNGEE. V lost 0 bases, J lost 5 bases, and 14 bases lay in between. In DNA, the CDR3 is TGTGCCAGCAGCGTAGCTCCCACCAGCGGGGAGACCCAGTACTTC. This encodes CASSVAPTSGETQYF.

V and J are TRBV25-1 and TRBJ1-1, with no clear D. Trimming removed 6 bases from V and 5 bases from J, with 7 bases in between. The germline V gene encodes CDR1 MGHDK and CDR2 SYGVNS. There are 11 residues in the CDR3. CDR3 sequence: CASSASTEAFF. The CDR3 DNA reads as TGTGCCAGCAGCGCGTCGACTGAAGCTTTCTTT.

The chain links TRBV12-3 or TRBV12-4 to TRBJ1-2, with 7 bases matching TRBD1. CDR3 length: 13 amino acids. The trim removed 6 bases at V and 7 bases at J, leaving 8 bases unmatched. The CDR3 DNA sequence: TGTGCCAGCAGAAAAATACAGGGGACTGGCTACACCTTC. It yields the protein CASRKIQGTGYTF.

This clonotype was picked up a small number of times. The chain joins TRBV2 to TRBJ2-5; D is undetermined. This CDR3 is 13 amino acids long. The germline CDR1 and CDR2 sequences are SNHLY and FYNNEI. The V end lost 3 bases, the J end lost 1 base, and 6 bases lay between the germline ends. The DNA for the CDR3 is TGTGCCAGCAGTGAGCTTGGCCAAGAGACCCAGTACTTC. Its protein product is CASSELGQETQYF. The variable domain in full, with the rest retrieved from reference TRBV2 and TRBJ2-5, is EPEVTQTPSHQVTQMGQEVILRCVPISNHLYFYWYRQILGQKVEFLVSFYNNEISEKSEIFDDQFSVERPDGSNFTLKIRSTKLEDSAMYFCASSELGQETQYFGPGTRLLVL.

This clonotype was found a few times. The V and J genes are TRBV28 and TRBJ2-7; D gene ambiguous. The CDR3 consists of 14 residues. The germline V gene has CDR1 MDHEN and CDR2 SYDVKM. V lost 2 bases and J lost 4, with 12 bases in between. CDR3 nucleotides: TGTGCCAGCAGTTTAGCGGACCCCCCGTACGAGCAGTACGTC. Translated: CASSLADPPYEQYV.

This rearrangement joins TRBV5-1 to TRBJ2-5; unclear D gene. With 4 bases removed from V and 5 bases from J, the gap between germline ends came to 9 bases. CDR1 SGHRS and CDR2 YFSETQ come from the germline V gene. The CDR3 is made up of 12 amino acids. CDR3 sequence (DNA): TGCGCCAGCAGCCAGACGTTTGAGACCCAGTACTTC. This sequence encodes CASSQTFETQYF. Based on the CDR3 plus reference TRBV5-1 and TRBJ2-5, the full variable domain is KAGVTQTPRYLIKTRGQQVTLSCSPISGHRSVSWYQQTPGQGLQFLFEYFSETQRNKGNFPGRFSGRQFSNSRSEMNVSTLELGDSALYLCASSQTFETQYFGPGTRLLVL.

This clonotype was counted between two and nine times. V usage is TRBV5-1 and J usage is TRBJ2-1, with 7 bases identical to TRBD2. V gave up 0 bases and J gave up 4 bases; unmatched junction bases: 4. This CDR3 comprises 15 residues. The germline CDR1 and CDR2 sequences are SGHRS and YFSETQ. Here the CDR3 reads CASSLALADYNEQFF. The CDR3 DNA reads as TGCGCCAGCAGCTTGGCCCTAGCGGATTACAATGAGCAGTTCTTC.

This sequence joins TRBV4-1 and TRBJ2-2; 7 nucleotides match TRBD1. There are 18 residues in the CDR3. V lost 1 base, J lost 1 base, and 9 bases stayed unmatched. CDR1 is MGHRA and CDR2 is YSYEKL in the germline V gene. Here the CDR3 DNA reads TGCGCCAGCAGCCAAGTTTACGCAGGGACAGTGAACACCGGGGAGCTGTTTTTT. Translation: CASSQVYAGTVNTGELFF.

This clonotype has just a few counts. V and J are TRBV4-3 and TRBJ1-5; D gene ambiguous. The V end lost 0 bases, the J end lost 3 bases, and 12 bases lay between the germline ends. The length of the CDR3 is 16 residues. From germline, CDR1 is LGHNA and CDR2 YSLEER. CDR3 bases: TGCGCCAGCAGCCAAGACGCTTGGGCGTACAATCAGCCCCAGCATTTT. Its translation is CASSQDAWAYNQPQHF.

This clonotype was recorded a few times. The chain uses TRBV6-5 and TRBJ1-2, with 10 positions matching TRBD1. Per the germline V gene, CDR1 is MNHEY and CDR2 is SVGAGI. The CDR3 sequence is 17 residues long. Losses at the gene ends were 0 bases for V and 5 bases for J; bases not matched to a gene: 9. In DNA form, the CDR3 reads TGTGCCAGCAGTTACTCGAGCGCCTTGGGACAGGGGTATGGCTACACCTTC. It is translated as CASSYSSALGQGYGYTF.

The chain combines TRBV9 with TRBJ1-1; D gene ambiguous. This CDR3 region has 14 residues. CDR1 is SGDLS, CDR2 YYNGEE, per germline. The V and J ends lost 0 bases and 1 base respectively, with 7 bases between them. CDR3 nucleotides: TGTGCCAGCAGCGTAGGTCAGAAGAACACTGAAGCTTTCTTT. Translation gives CASSVGQKNTEAFF.

This clonotype was counted between two and nine times. This sequence joins TRBV7-6 and TRBJ1-4; D not resolved. Germline CDR1 SGHVS, CDR2 FNYEAQ. This CDR3 comprises 16 residues. V was pared by 6 bases and J by 0 bases, with 14 bases between. As DNA, the CDR3 is TGTGCCAGCAGTGGACCGAATGGAGCAACTAATGAAAAACTGTTTTTT. This codes for CASSGPNGATNEKLFF.